Below, 14 T cell receptor beta chains from the same sample are listed, as sequenced in a study of T cells in Graves' hyperthyroidism and ophthalmopathy. The TCR beta CDR3 regions underwent amplification using RNA transcripts as the source. Primed by the HTBI set, a first-round RT-PCR was run on the TCR CDR3. Each CDR3 protein is one row after TCRdb ran MiXCR on the multiplex PCR reads. The sample consists of 450,000 to 700,000 distinct CDR3 sequences, 40% to 55% of them appearing once. The sequenced sample consisted of peripheral blood or thyroid tissue (not recorded which). These receptors all stem from a woman aged 18-29 years with Graves' hyperthyroidism.

The chain links TRBV15 to TRBJ1-5, with D hard to call. Germline CDR1 is LNHNV and CDR2 is YYDKDF (reference sequence). The CDR3 spans 13 residues. DNA for the CDR3: TGTGCTAGCGGCGGGTATAGCAATCAGCCCCAGCATTTT. Protein: CASGGYSNQPQHF. Full variable domain (remainder filled in from reference TRBV15 and TRBJ1-5): DAMVIQNPRYQVTQFGKPVTLSCSQTLNHNVMYWYQQKSSQAPKLLFHYYDKDFNNEADTPDNFQSRRPNTSFCFLDIRSPGLGDTAMYLCASGGYSNQPQHFGDGTRLSIL.

A word on this clonotype: A junction end diverges from the germline sequence, so it may reflect a read error. The chain links TRBV12-3 or TRBV12-4 to TRBJ1-2; perhaps TRBD1 as D (5 bases). CDR3 size: 14 residues. CDR3 DNA: TGTGCCAGCAGTTTCGGGACGGATCACTATGACTACACCTTC. Its protein is CASSFGTDHYDYTF.

This rearrangement joins TRBV29-1 to TRBJ1-1; no clear D. Looked up from germline, CDR1 is SQVTM and CDR2 is ANQGSEA. Trimming left V 4 bases short and J 10 bases short, with 16 bases between. There are 12 residues in the CDR3. The CDR3 DNA is TGCAGCGTTGGGTTAGGGAAAAGTGGAGCTTTCTTT. Amino acid sequence: CSVGLGKSGAFF.

This clonotype came up many times. One end of the junction varies from germline; a read error may be responsible. The V call is TRBV12-3 or TRBV12-4, the J call TRBJ2-7; no clear D gene. This CDR3 contains 15 residues. As DNA, the CDR3 is TGTGCCAGCAGTGCGTCGACCCACGGTTCCTCCGAGCAGTACTTC. It is translated as CASSASTHGSSEQYF.

This clonotype was counted a few times. A junction boundary mismatches the germline segment, possibly from a read error. V gene TRBV7-7 combines with J gene TRBJ2-5; TRBD2 agrees at 13 bases. This CDR3 comprises 16 residues. Germline V gene data show CDR1 as SSHAT and CDR2 as FNYEAQ (reference sequence). CDR3 nucleotides: TGTGCTAGCAGCTCCGGACTAGCGGGAGATGTAAAGACCCAGTACTTC. It yields the protein CASSSGLAGDVKTQYF.

The chain joins TRBV29-1 to TRBJ2-5; D might be TRBD1 (5 bases). V lost 5 bases to trimming and J lost 5 bases, with 15 bases between them. From germline, CDR1 is SQVTM and CDR2 ANQGSEA. This CDR3 has 13 amino acids. This chain's CDR3 is CSVKVRGSETQYF. The CDR3 DNA reads as TGCAGCGTTAAGGTTAGGGGCAGCGAGACCCAGTACTTC.

In its sample, this clonotype was seen many times. This rearrangement joins TRBV27 to TRBJ1-2; D unresolved. CDR3 length: 11 residues. Per germline, CDR1 MNHEY and CDR2 SMNVEV (reference sequence). V gave up 4 bases and J gave up 5 bases, with 5 bases separating them. Written as DNA, the CDR3 is TGTGCCAGCAGTTGGGGATATGGCTACACCTTC. Residues: CASSWGYGYTF.

This clonotype came up a few times. J is TRBJ2-2 and V is TRBV18; D gene unclear. This CDR3 spans 16 amino acids. Per germline, CDR1 KGHSH and CDR2 LQKENI. V was pared by 0 bases and J by 1 base, with 9 bases between. The CDR3 sequence is CASSPPVGMNTGELFF. CDR3 DNA sequence: TGTGCCAGCTCACCACCGGTAGGGATGAACACCGGGGAGCTGTTTTTT.

This clonotype was seen ten or more times. The rearrangement joins TRBV12-3 or TRBV12-4 to TRBJ2-7, with TRBD2 identical over 13 bases. J lost 3 bases, V lost 4 bases, and 3 bases had no gene match. The CDR3 consists of 15 residues. The DNA for the CDR3 is TGTGCCAGCAGTTACTGGACTAGCGGGAGCTACGAGCAGTACTTC. Translated: CASSYWTSGSYEQYF.

V is TRBV20-1 and J is TRBJ1-2; TRBD1 agrees at 7 bases. CDR3 length equals 14 residues. Germline V gene lookup returns CDR1 DFQATT and CDR2 SNEGSKA (reference sequence). The V and J ends lost 6 bases and 2 bases, in that order; junction bases with no gene match: 9. The CDR3 region is CSAPRTGENYGYTF. The CDR3 region has the DNA TGCAGTGCCCCCCGGACAGGAGAAAACTATGGCTACACCTTC.

This clonotype was detected ten times or more. V gene TRBV7-9 combines with J gene TRBJ1-2, with 7 bases matching TRBD1. V gave up 3 bases and J gave up 6 bases; unmatched junction bases: 10. CDR1 is SEHNR, CDR2 FQNEAQ, per germline (reference sequence). The CDR3 runs 15 residues. The CDR3 DNA sequence: TGTGCCAGCAGCTTCCAGACAGGGTCTTCACATGGCTACACCTTC. Translating it yields CASSFQTGSSHGYTF.

This clonotype was picked up a small number of times. V gene TRBV7-6 combines with J gene TRBJ1-2, with 9 bases lining up with TRBD1. Germline loops: CDR1 SGHVS, CDR2 FNYEAQ. The CDR3 loop spans 15 amino acids. The junction had 10 bases not matched to a gene; V was cut back by 5 bases and J by 6 bases. The CDR3 DNA reads as TGTGCCAGCAGCAGGGGACAGGGCTATTCGCATGGCTACACCTTC. Its protein is CASSRGQGYSHGYTF.

CDR3 sequence reads: CASSQGLTF. CDR3 DNA sequence: TGTGCCAGCAGCCAAGGCCTGACTTTC. The rearrangement links TRBV14 to TRBJ2-6; D gene uncertain. Between the trimmed V and J ends, which lost 1 base and 15 bases, there was a span of 1 base. Germline lookup yields CDR1 SGHDN and CDR2 FVKESK. CDR3 length equals 9 residues.

This chain joins TRBV7-2 and TRBJ2-3; D is perhaps TRBD2 (5 bases). The CDR3 runs 16 residues. Germline loops: CDR1 SGHTA, CDR2 FQGNSA. Trimming shortened V by 4 bases and J by 2 bases, and 16 bases separated the two germline ends. CDR3 loop: CASSSPPPGITDTQYF. DNA for the CDR3: TGTGCCAGCAGCTCGCCGCCCCCGGGAATCACAGATACGCAGTATTTT.